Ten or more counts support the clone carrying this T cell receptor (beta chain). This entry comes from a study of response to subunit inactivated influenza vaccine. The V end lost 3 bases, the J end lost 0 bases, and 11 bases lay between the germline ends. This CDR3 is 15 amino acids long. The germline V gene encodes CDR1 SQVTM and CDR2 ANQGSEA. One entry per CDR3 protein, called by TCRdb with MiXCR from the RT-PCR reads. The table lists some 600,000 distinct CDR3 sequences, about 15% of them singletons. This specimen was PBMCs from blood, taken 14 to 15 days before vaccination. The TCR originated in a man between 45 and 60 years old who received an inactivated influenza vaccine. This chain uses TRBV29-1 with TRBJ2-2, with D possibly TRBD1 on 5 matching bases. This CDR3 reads CSVDGWGANTGELFF. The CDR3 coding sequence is TGCAGCGTTGACGGTTGGGGCGCGAACACCGGGGAGCTGTTTTTT.